Below, 18 T cell receptor beta chains from the same sample are listed, as sequenced in a study of cytomegalovirus exposure and HLA in healthy donors. 13 Jbeta primers and 60 Vbeta primers were used for the PCR. Libraries were prepared by immunoSEQ multiplex PCR; TCRdb keeps only in-frame clonotypes and omits some of them. The sample yields over 100,000 clones, 75% to 85% seen once. Sequenced input: PBMCs. These receptors originate from a woman aged 18-29 years in good health and CMV-seropositive.

V and J are TRBV28 and TRBJ1-3, with 10 nucleotides matching TRBD1. Trimming removed 5 bases from V and 5 bases from J; junction bases left unmatched: 3. CDR1 and CDR2 from the germline V gene are MDHEN and SYDVKM. The CDR3 is made up of 14 amino acids. For the CDR3, the DNA is TGTGCCAGCAGTCGGGACAGGGGAAGAAACACCATATATTTT. It encodes CASSRDRGRNTIYF.

The chain has TRBV7-8 and TRBJ2-5, with TRBD2 matching over 7 bases. V dropped 1 base and J dropped 3; count of bases not matched to a gene: 2. CDR1 and CDR2 from the germline V gene are SGHVS and FQNEAQ. The CDR3 has 14 residues. This CDR3 is CASSLVLAKETQYF. For the CDR3, the DNA is TGTGCCAGCAGCTTAGTACTAGCGAAAGAGACCCAGTACTTC.

The rearrangement joins TRBV9 to TRBJ1-4; D uncertain. The germline gives CDR1 SGDLS, CDR2 YYNGEE. The length of the CDR3 is 15 residues. V was trimmed by 3 bases and J by 0 bases, leaving 9 bases between them. The CDR3 protein is CASSAHSSTNEKLFF. Here the CDR3 DNA reads TGTGCCAGCAGCGCCCACAGCTCAACTAATGAAAAACTGTTTTTT. The whole variable domain, filled in from reference TRBV9 and TRBJ1-4, reads DSGVTQTPKHLITATGQRVTLRCSPRSGDLSVYWYQQSLDQGLQFLIQYYNGEERAKGNILERFSAQQFPDLHSELNLSSLELGDSALYFCASSAHSSTNEKLFFGSGTQLSVL.

Points on this clone: At one of its ends the junction is not consistent with the germline gene, which may arise from a read error. This chain joins TRBV7-2 and TRBJ2-3, with 7 nucleotides matching TRBD2. The CDR3 contains 13 residues. CDR1 SGHTA and CDR2 FQGNSA come from the germline V gene. The CDR3 DNA reads TGTGCCAGCAGCTTCCTAGCGGCCATGGGGGAGTACTTT. This codes for CASSFLAAMGEYF.

The V gene is TRBV5-6, the J gene TRBJ1-1; the match to TRBD1 covers 7 bases. The V gene's germline CDR1 is SGHDT and CDR2 YYEEEE. V was clipped by 1 base and J by 1 base; unmatched bases: 10. This CDR3 comprises 17 residues. The CDR3 protein is CASSLLGQLGANTEAFF. CDR3 DNA: TGTGCCAGCAGCTTGTTGGGACAGCTCGGAGCGAACACTGAAGCTTTCTTT. The full variable domain, rest sourced from reference TRBV5-6 and TRBJ1-1, is DAGVTQSPTHLIKTRGQQVTLRCSPKSGHDTVSWYQQALGQGPQFIFQYYEEEERQRGNFPDRFSGHQFPNYSSELNVNALLLGDSALYLCASSLLGQLGANTEAFFGQGTRLTVV.

The genes are TRBV7-9 and TRBJ1-1; D is unresolved. Looked up from germline, CDR1 is SEHNR and CDR2 is FQNEAQ (reference sequence). Between the trimmed V and J ends, which lost 2 bases and 1 base, there was a span of 8 bases. This CDR3 comprises 14 residues. CDR3 residues: CASSLSGSNTEAFF. CDR3 nucleotides: TGTGCCAGCAGCTTATCCGGGTCGAACACTGAAGCTTTCTTT.

The chain recombines TRBV15 with TRBJ1-1; a weak D match, TRBD1 (6 bases). V lost 5 bases, J lost 8 bases, and 15 bases lay in between. CDR1 and CDR2 (germline): LNHNV, YYDKDF (reference sequence). This CDR3 comprises 13 residues. This chain's CDR3 is CATSGYNRAEAFF. CDR3 DNA sequence: TGTGCCACCAGCGGGTATAACAGGGCCGAAGCTTTCTTT.

This chain joins TRBV18 and TRBJ1-1, with D perhaps matching TRBD1 (6 bases). Germline V gene sequence: CDR1 KGHSH, CDR2 LQKENI. The CDR3 is 16 residues long. The V end lost 3 bases, the J end lost 1 base, and 15 bases lay between the germline ends. CDR3 coding DNA: TGTGCCAGCTCACCCCAACAGGGCCTTTCGAACACTGAAGCTTTCTTT. The encoded protein is CASSPQQGLSNTEAFF.

The CDR3 DNA reads as TGCGCCAGCAGCTTGCCATCCACCGGGGAGCTGTTTTTT. Translated, it gives CASSLPSTGELFF. J is TRBJ2-2 and V is TRBV5-1; the D is unclear. Trimming left V 1 base short and J 4 bases short, with 5 bases between. This CDR3 spans 13 amino acids. Germline CDR1 reads SGHRS; CDR2 reads YFSETQ.

This chain uses TRBV28 with TRBJ2-1; 9 bases are a match to TRBD2. This CDR3 is built from 15 residues. Germline-derived CDR1 and CDR2 are MDHEN and SYDVKM. V trimming: 2 bases; J trimming: 9 bases; junction bases outside the gene matches: 8. CDR3 protein: CASSLGIAGATEQFF. Written as DNA, the CDR3 is TGTGCCAGCAGTTTAGGAATAGCGGGAGCCACTGAGCAGTTCTTC.

This chain uses TRBV11-2 with TRBJ2-7, with D perhaps TRBD2 (7 bases). The length of the CDR3 is 15 residues. The germline CDR1 and CDR2 sequences are SGHAT and FQNNGV. V gave up 3 bases and J gave up 4 bases, with 16 bases separating them. CDR3 in DNA: TGTGCCAGCAGCTTTAGGGGGGAGGGCGGTTACGAGCAGTACTTC. It encodes CASSFRGEGGYEQYF.

In this sample, this clone turned up once. This chain connects TRBV6-4 to TRBJ2-1, with TRBD2 matching 7 bases. V lost 4 bases and J lost 8; bases outside the gene matches: 11. The CDR3 has 15 amino acids. Germline V gene lookup returns CDR1 MRHNA and CDR2 SNTAGT. CDR3 sequence reads: CASSGMAGARDEQFF. CDR3 nucleotides: TGTGCCAGCAGTGGTATGGCGGGAGCTCGCGATGAGCAGTTCTTC.

The chain uses TRBV6-6 and TRBJ2-3; no clear D. The CDR3 is 14 amino acids. The germline V and J ends were trimmed by 5 bases and 1 base, with 10 bases remaining between them. Germline values: CDR1 MNHNY, CDR2 SVGAGI (reference sequence). CDR3 in DNA: TGTGCCAGCAGTCCCCGGCAGGGCACAGATACGCAGTATTTT. Amino acid sequence: CASSPRQGTDTQYF.

The genes are TRBV2 and TRBJ2-2; D is unclear. Germline V gene sequence: CDR1 SNHLY, CDR2 FYNNEI. The CDR3 has 14 amino acids. Trimming stripped 6 bases from V and 5 bases from J, with 13 bases between. CDR3 bases: TGTGCCAGCAGCCCCTTACGAGATACCGGGGAGCTGTTTTTT. Its protein is CASSPLRDTGELFF.

This chain's CDR3 is CASSRGTSGSGSQYF. CDR3 sequence (DNA): TGTGCCAGCAGCCGAGGGACTAGCGGGTCGGGTTCGCAGTATTTT. The J gene is TRBJ2-3, the V gene TRBV11-3; TRBD2 matches at 12 bases. V lost 5 bases, J lost 10 bases, and 10 bases stayed unmatched. This CDR3 comprises 15 residues. The V gene's germline CDR1 is SGHNT and CDR2 YENEEA.

CDR3 DNA sequence: TGTGCCAGCAGCTTAGATTTTGACAGGGAGGTTTCTGAAGCTTTCTTT. Translation gives CASSLDFDREVSEAFF. The V and J genes are TRBV11-3 and TRBJ1-1, with 7 nucleotides matching TRBD1. Trimming at V came to 0 bases and at J to 6 bases, leaving 10 bases not matched to a gene. Germline CDR1 reads SGHNT; CDR2 reads YENEEA. This CDR3 comprises 16 residues.

The chain employs TRBV28 and TRBJ1-4; D not certain. Between the trimmed V and J ends, which lost 4 bases and 7 bases, there was a span of 16 bases. CDR1 is MDHEN and CDR2 is SYDVKM in the germline V gene. The CDR3 has 15 residues. The CDR3 DNA sequence: TGTGCCAGCAGTTCGCCAGGACGTAGCGGTGAAAAACTGTTTTTT. It codes for CASSSPGRSGEKLFF.

This clone was seen a single time. The V call is TRBV18, the J call TRBJ2-5; D call uncertain. The J call may be in error: the DNA end matches TRBJ2-7 better. The CDR3 has 14 amino acids. Germline loops: CDR1 KGHSH, CDR2 LQKENI. In nucleotides, the CDR3 is TGTGCCAGCTCACCATTAGTCAAGTCCTACGAGCAGTACTTC. The encoded protein is CASSPLVKSYEQYF.